This T cell receptor beta chain appears in the sequencing data of a study of shared clonotypes between healthy human individuals. Germline loops: CDR1 GTSNPN, CDR2 SVGIG (reference sequence). Deletions cut 4 bases from V and 1 base from J, with 10 bases between. The CDR3 totals 13 residues. Study-level points and caveats: Large sequencing depth failed to make sorted-subset sequencing complete, rarefaction showed. Sharing across several donors was seen in around 5% of naive CD4 clonotypes. Generally, estimated richness proved larger in naive subsets than it did in memory subsets.

There were no recent acute infections or vaccinations among the donors, who were healthy HIV-negative adults. On this clone itself: The antigen is not known.

Sequenced by immunoSEQ multiplex PCR; TCRdb stores in-frame clones only, minus some. The sample carries around 980,000 clones, 75% to 85% recorded once. J is TRBJ1-1 and V is TRBV30; D not resolved. This clonotype was sampled from a man aged 18 to 35 in good health. Some clones in this sample may be carry-over from other donors' samples. The sample taken for sequencing was memory CD4+ T cells from PBMCs. Subset meaning: CD45RA-negative fraction. The CDR3 region has the DNA TGTGCCTGGAAGAGGGCATGGAACACTGAAGCTTTCTTT. This sequence encodes CAWKRAWNTEAFF. Combining the CDR3 with reference TRBV30 and TRBJ1-1 gives the whole variable domain SQTIHQWPATLVQPVGSPLSLECTVEGTSNPNLYWYRQAAGRGLQLLFYSVGIGQISSEVPQNLSASRPQDRQFILSSKKLLLSDSGFYLCAWKRAWNTEAFFGQGTRLTVV.